This TCR beta chain was captured in a study of human T cells and chemical hapten exposure. Each CDR3 protein gets one entry after TCRdb re-called the RACE reads with MiXCR. The sample has some 90,000 distinct CDR3 sequences, around 10% seen once. The germline gives CDR1 MGHDK, CDR2 SYGVNS. The CDR3 covers 14 residues. V was clipped by 6 bases and J by 5 bases; unmatched bases: 6. This sample's time point: patch test 2, 6 weeks after DPC sensitization. Noted treatment: therapeutic diphenylcyclopropenone sensitization with weekly scalp DPC. The chain has TRBV25-1 and TRBJ2-7; 11 bases match TRBD1. The sequences come from whole blood, collected in connection with sensitization to the hapten diphenylcyclopropenone (DPC). The origin of this receptor is a woman aged 40 to 50 with alopecia areata. Some clones in this sample may be carry-over from other donors' samples. This chain's CDR3 is CASSPWTGGNEQYF. CDR3 DNA: TGTGCCAGCAGCCCGTGGACAGGGGGCAACGAGCAGTACTTC.